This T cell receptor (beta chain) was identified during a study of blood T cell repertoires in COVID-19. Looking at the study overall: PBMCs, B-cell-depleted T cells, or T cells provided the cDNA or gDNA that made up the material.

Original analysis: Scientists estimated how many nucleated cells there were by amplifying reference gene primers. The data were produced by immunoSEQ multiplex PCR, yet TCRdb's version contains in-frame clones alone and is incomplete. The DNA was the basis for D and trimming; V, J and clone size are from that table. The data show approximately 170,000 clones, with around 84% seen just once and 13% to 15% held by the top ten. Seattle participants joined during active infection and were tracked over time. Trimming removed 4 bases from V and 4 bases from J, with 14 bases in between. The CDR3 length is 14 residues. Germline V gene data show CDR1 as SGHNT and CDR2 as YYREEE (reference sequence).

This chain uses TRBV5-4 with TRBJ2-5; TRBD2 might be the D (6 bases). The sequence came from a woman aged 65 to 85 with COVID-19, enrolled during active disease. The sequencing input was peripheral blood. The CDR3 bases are TGTGCCAGCAGCACCTGGGGACTGGGAGAGACCCAGTACTTC. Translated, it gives CASSTWGLGETQYF.